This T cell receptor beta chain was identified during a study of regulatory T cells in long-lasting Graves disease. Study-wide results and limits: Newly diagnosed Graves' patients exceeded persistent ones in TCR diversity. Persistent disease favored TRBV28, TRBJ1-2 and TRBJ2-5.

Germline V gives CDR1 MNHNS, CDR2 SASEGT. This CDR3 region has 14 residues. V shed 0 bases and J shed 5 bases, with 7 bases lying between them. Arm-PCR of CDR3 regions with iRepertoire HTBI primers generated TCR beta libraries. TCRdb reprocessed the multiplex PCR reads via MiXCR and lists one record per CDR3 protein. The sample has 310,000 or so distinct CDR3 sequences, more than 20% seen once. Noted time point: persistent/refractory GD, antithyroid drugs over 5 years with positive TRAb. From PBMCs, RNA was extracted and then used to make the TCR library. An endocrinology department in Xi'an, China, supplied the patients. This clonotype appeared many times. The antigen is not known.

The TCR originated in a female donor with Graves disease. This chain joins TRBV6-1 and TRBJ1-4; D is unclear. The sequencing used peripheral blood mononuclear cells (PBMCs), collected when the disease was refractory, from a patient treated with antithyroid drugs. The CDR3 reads CASSEAAGNEKLFF. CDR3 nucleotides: TGTGCCAGCAGTGAAGCGGCAGGAAATGAAAAACTGTTTTTT.